A selection of T cell receptor beta chains follows, all from one sample in a study of T cell responses to AZD1222 COVID-19 vaccine. Using immunoSEQ multiplex PCR, the repertoire was profiled, and TCRdb retains in-frame clones only, with some absent. The sample lists 95,000 to 100,000 clones, roughly nine tenths occurring once. This sample comprised peripheral blood, obtained on day 0 of AZD1222 vaccination. The origin of the receptors is an adult in good health. Both conserved end residues are part of each CDR3. A D gene is named only where the DNA matches it firmly. The size entry is marked missing in some rows and otherwise reads once, few, many or a size class.

>-|-|TRBJ1-1|15|TRBV6-6
TGTGCCAGCAGTAATTTGTATGGACCCGCCGGGTGGGCTTTCTTT
CASSNLYGPAGWAFF
>TRBD2|-|TRBJ2-7|12|TRBV25-1
TGTGCCAGCAGTAGGGGAGGGATCGAGCAGTACTTC
CASSRGGIEQYF
>TRBD1|-|TRBJ2-2|16|TRBV5-1
TGCGCCAGCAGCAGAGGGGACAGGGTAAACACCGGGGAGCTGTTTTTT
CASSRGDRVNTGELFF
>TRBD2|-|TRBJ2-5|15|TRBV2
TGTGCCAGCAGGGCTAGCGGGGGGGCCGCGGAGACCCAGTACTTC
CASRASGGAAETQYF
>TRBD1|-|TRBJ2-7|14|TRBV7-8
TGTGCCAGCCGGACAGGGATAGGATCCTACGAGCAGTACTTC
CASRTGIGSYEQYF
>TRBD1|once|TRBJ2-1|15|TRBV28
TGTGCCAGCAGTTTATGGGGACAGCCGTACAATGAGCAGTTCTTC
CASSLWGQPYNEQFF
>-|-|TRBJ1-5|14|TRBV2
TGTGCCAGCAGTGAGGGTCGGTTGGTTCAGCCCCAGCATTTT
CASSEGRLVQPQHF
>-|-|TRBJ1-6|16|TRBV5-1
TGCGCCAGCAGCTTGGATGACAGACTCCTCAATTCACCCCTCCACTTT
CASSLDDRLLNSPLHF
>-|-|TRBJ1-5|14|TRBV5-6
TGTGCCAGCAGCCACTACAGTAGCAATCAGCCCCAGCATTTT
CASSHYSSNQPQHF
>-|-|TRBJ1-3|15|TRBV19
TGTGCCAGTAGTATTCAGCGGGATCCTGGAAACACCATATATTTT
CASSIQRDPGNTIYF
>TRBD1|-|TRBJ2-3|16|TRBV19
TGTGCCAGTAGTAGAGGGGACAGGGGGCCCACAGATACGCAGTATTTT
CASSRGDRGPTDTQYF
>-|-|TRBJ2-1|15|TRBV19
TGTGCCAGTAGTATAGGACGGCTGGGGGGCGATGAGCAGTTCTTC
CASSIGRLGGDEQFF
>-|-|TRBJ1-1|15|TRBV7-8
TGTGCCAGCAGCTTAGCATTAGGGCCTTACACTGAAGCTTTCTTT
CASSLALGPYTEAFF
>-|-|TRBJ2-6|14|TRBV29-1
TGCAGCGCAGGGGATCACTCTGGGGCCAACGTCCTGACTTTC
CSAGDHSGANVLTF
>TRBD2|-|TRBJ2-1|18|TRBV9
TGTGCCAGCAGCGTAGGAGGCGGGGGGTCACCCTCCTACAATGAGCAGTTCTTC
CASSVGGGGSPSYNEQFF
>-|-|TRBJ1-2|14|TRBV19
TGTGCCAGTAGTCCGCTGGACCGTAACTATGGCTACACCTTC
CASSPLDRNYGYTF
>-|-|TRBJ1-4|16|TRBV4-2
TGTGCCAGCAGGGAAAGGACGGAAGCAACTAATGAAAAACTGTTTTTT
CASRERTEATNEKLFF
>-|-|TRBJ2-7|16|TRBV2
TGTGCCAGCCATGTATCGATATCGGGGGCCCCTTTCGAGCAGTACTTC
CASHVSISGAPFEQYF
>-|-|TRBJ2-3|14|TRBV19
TGTGCCAGTAGCGGGCAGGGTAGCGCAGATACGCAGTATTTT
CASSGQGSADTQYF
>-|-|TRBJ2-5|13|TRBV9
TGTGCCAGCAGCGTAGATTCTGGAGAGACCCAGTACTTC
CASSVDSGETQYF
>TRBD2|-|TRBJ2-5|16|TRBV9
TGTGCCAGCAGCGCCTCTAGCGGGGGGCTCATAGAGACCCAGTACTTC
CASSASSGGLIETQYF
>-|-|TRBJ1-6|12|TRBV3-1/TRBV3-2
TGTGCCAGCAGCCAACGGGATTCACCCCTCCACTTT
CASSQRDSPLHF
>-|-|TRBJ2-2|13|TRBV12-3/TRBV12-4
TGTGCCAGCAGTTTAACTACCACCGGGGAGCTGTTTTTT
CASSLTTTGELFF
>TRBD1|-|TRBJ2-3|15|TRBV5-1
TGCGCCAGCAGCGCGGGGACAGGGGGATCAGATACGCAGTATTTT
CASSAGTGGSDTQYF
>TRBD1|-|TRBJ1-5|16|TRBV7-2
TGTGCCAGCAGCACTACCGGGACAGGGTACAATCAGCCCCAGCATTTT
CASSTTGTGYNQPQHF
>-|-|TRBJ2-3|14|TRBV2
TGTGCCAGCCGGGCATCGGGGGTCGCAGATACGCAGTATTTT
CASRASGVADTQYF
>-|-|TRBJ1-5|14|TRBV19
TGTGCCAGTAGTATGGGGCCGGGGAATCAGCCCCAGCATTTT
CASSMGPGNQPQHF
>-|-|TRBJ1-2|17|TRBV7-2
TGTGCCAGCAGCTTAGAGTACAAGCGACCCGGGCTCTATGGCTACACCTTC
CASSLEYKRPGLYGYTF
>TRBD1|-|TRBJ2-5|13|TRBV6-6
TGTGCCAGCAGTCAGGACAGGGAAGAGACCCAGTACTTC
CASSQDREETQYF
>-|-|TRBJ2-3|15|TRBV9
TGTGCCAGCAGCGTTAGACAGGTCCGCACAGATACGCAGTATTTT
CASSVRQVRTDTQYF
>TRBD1|-|TRBJ1-6|15|TRBV6-1
TGTGCCAGCAGTGAAGCGGCAGGGGGAAATTCACCCCTCCACTTT
CASSEAAGGNSPLHF
>TRBD1|-|TRBJ1-2|16|TRBV3-1/TRBV3-2
TGTGCCAGCAGCCAAGCGGCAGGGGGCGGAAACTATGGCTACACCTTC
CASSQAAGGGNYGYTF
>-|once|TRBJ2-2|16|TRBV19
TGTGCCAGTCAATTCCTCTCTACTCCCAACACCGGGGAGCTGTTTTTT
CASQFLSTPNTGELFF
>-|once|TRBJ1-3|15|TRBV7-9
TGTGCCAGCAGCCCAGGAAGGATCTCTGGAAACACCATATATTTT
CASSPGRISGNTIYF
>-|once|TRBJ1-2|15|TRBV5-1
TGCGCCAGCAGCTTGGAACTCTTCGGGGCGAGTGGCTACACCTTC
CASSLELFGASGYTF
>-|-|TRBJ1-5|18|TRBV18
TGTGCCAGCTCACCAAGGGGACTAAGGATATATAGCAATCAGCCCCAGCATTTT
CASSPRGLRIYSNQPQHF
>TRBD1|once|TRBJ2-7|15|TRBV28
TGTGCCAGCAGAGCCCCGGGACAGGGGGCTTACGAGCAGTACTTC
CASRAPGQGAYEQYF
>-|-|TRBJ1-5|16|TRBV6-1
TGTGCCAGCAGTGTCCGTGGAAAGGGGCGAAATCAGCCCCAGCATTTT
CASSVRGKGRNQPQHF
>-|-|TRBJ2-2|15|TRBV7-8
TGTGCCAGCAGCCCCCGCCGGACCCGCACCGGGGAGCTGTTTTTT
CASSPRRTRTGELFF